One sample yielded the 23 T cell receptor beta chains listed below, sequenced in a study of breast tumors, draining lymph nodes, adjacent tissues. MiXCR, run by TCRdb on the multiplex PCR reads, gives a single entry per CDR3 protein. In the table there are about 230,000 distinct CDR3 sequences, 32% of which are singletons. Samples came from axillary lymph nodes draining the breast cancer. Material: axillary lymph node tissue. All receptors derive from a female donor with breast cancer. Some clones in this sample may be carry-over from other donors' samples.

This clonotype was seen at least ten times. The V call is TRBV19, the J call TRBJ2-2; weak D call: TRBD2 (6 bases). V was cut by 0 bases and J by 5 bases, with 13 bases left in between. Germline V gene data show CDR1 as LNHDA and CDR2 as SQIVND (reference sequence). The CDR3 totals 16 residues. The CDR3 bases are TGTGCCAGTAGTATAGATGGGCTAGCGTTGACCGGGGAGCTGTTTTTT. Protein sequence: CASSIDGLALTGELFF.

This clonotype was detected ten times or more. V is TRBV4-2 and J is TRBJ2-5, with TRBD2 as a possible D gene (5 bases). The V gene lost 0 bases and the J gene lost 6 bases, with 11 bases spanning the gap. Germline-derived CDR1 and CDR2 are LGHNA and YNFKEQ. The CDR3 is 14 amino acids. The CDR3 DNA sequence: TGTGCCAGCAGCCAAGATCGGGGAGCAAAGACCCAGTACTTC. It encodes CASSQDRGAKTQYF.

This rearrangement joins TRBV29-1 to TRBJ1-5; D is perhaps TRBD1 (5 bases). Per germline, CDR1 SQVTM and CDR2 ANQGSEA. This CDR3 spans 14 amino acids. Trimming pared 5 bases from V and 7 bases from J, leaving 18 bases between. The CDR3 loop is CSVLGREYEQPQHF. In nucleotides, the CDR3 is TGCAGCGTTTTAGGCAGGGAATACGAGCAGCCCCAGCATTTT. The variable domain in full, with the rest retrieved from reference TRBV29-1 and TRBJ1-5, is SAVISQKPSRDICQRGTSLTIQCQVDSQVTMMFWYRQQPGQSLTLIATANQGSEATYESGFVIDKFPISRPNLTFSTLTVSNMSPEDSSIYLCSVLGREYEQPQHFGDGTRLSIL.

CDR3 sequence (DNA): TGCAGCGTAGCAAGCCTTTCCTACAATGAGCAGTTCTTC. It codes for CSVASLSYNEQFF. The chain employs TRBV29-1 and TRBJ2-1; no reliable D call. Looked up from germline, CDR1 is SQVTM and CDR2 is ANQGSEA. V was trimmed by 6 bases and J by 1 base, leaving 10 bases between them. The CDR3 is made up of 13 amino acids.

This clonotype has just a few counts. A much larger clone sits a single nucleotide away, making a read error possible. The chain employs TRBV6-6 and TRBJ2-5; the D gene is possibly TRBD1 (6 bases). The V end was cut by 5 bases, the J end by 2 bases, with 15 bases between. Germline V gene sequence: CDR1 MNHNY, CDR2 SVGAGI (reference sequence). The CDR3 runs 15 residues. CDR3 DNA: TGTGCCAGCAGTCACACGCAGGGGAGTCAAGAGACCCAGTACTTC. This translates into CASSHTQGSQETQYF.

This clonotype was counted a single time. V and J are TRBV5-1 and TRBJ1-2, with D possibly TRBD1 on 5 matching bases. V dropped 3 bases and J dropped 4 bases, with 13 bases sitting between them. The length of the CDR3 is 14 residues. Germline values: CDR1 SGHRS, CDR2 YFSETQ. The CDR3 DNA follows: TGCGCCAGCAGCTCACGAGGGACCGCCTATGGCTACACCTTC. Encoded protein: CASSSRGTAYGYTF.

As concerns this clonotype: This may be a read error, as it is one base from a much larger clone. The rearrangement uses TRBV6-1 and TRBJ2-7; 7 nucleotides line up with TRBD1. Germline-derived CDR1 and CDR2 are MNHNS and SASEGT. V shed 6 bases, J shed 3 bases, and the junction held 11 bases outside the gene matches. The CDR3 extends over 15 amino acids. The CDR3 nucleotides are TGTGCCAGCAGACAACCGGGACAGACCGTCTACGAGCAGTACTTC. Translation: CASRQPGQTVYEQYF.

The V gene is TRBV5-1, the J gene TRBJ1-4; TRBD1 is a possible D gene (6 bases). Germline CDR1 reads SGHRS; CDR2 reads YFSETQ. This CDR3 is 16 amino acids long. V gave up 3 bases and J gave up 5 bases, with 17 bases separating them. In DNA, the CDR3 is TGCGCCAGCAGCTCGAACGGACAGCGCCACAATGAAAAACTGTTTTTT. This encodes CASSSNGQRHNEKLFF.

V and J are TRBV19 and TRBJ1-5, with 7 bases identical to TRBD1. Germline V gives CDR1 LNHDA, CDR2 SQIVND (reference sequence). Trimming at V came to 2 bases and at J to 0 bases, leaving 4 bases not matched to a gene. There are 16 residues in the CDR3. The chain's CDR3 is CASSIQGVSSNQPQHF. CDR3 coding DNA: TGTGCCAGTAGTATACAGGGGGTAAGTAGCAATCAGCCCCAGCATTTT.

The chain is built from TRBV19 and TRBJ1-1; TRBD1 agrees at 10 bases. V was clipped by 5 bases and J by 0 bases; unmatched bases: 6. CDR1 is LNHDA and CDR2 is SQIVND in the germline V gene (reference sequence). This CDR3 is 16 amino acids long. CDR3 sequence reads: CASSSRDRGMNTEAFF. The CDR3 DNA is TGTGCCAGTAGTTCCCGGGACAGGGGAATGAACACTGAAGCTTTCTTT.

This chain links TRBV6-1 with TRBJ2-1; D is ambiguous. Germline lookup yields CDR1 MNHNS and CDR2 SASEGT. V lost 5 bases, J lost 5 bases, and 4 bases lay in between. The CDR3 runs 11 residues. The DNA for the CDR3 is TGTGCCAGCAGTCCTCACAATGAGCAGTTCTTC. Translated: CASSPHNEQFF.

This chain joins TRBV18 and TRBJ2-1, with D possibly being TRBD2 (6 bases). CDR3 length: 13 amino acids. V lost 4 bases to trimming and J lost 6 bases, with 10 bases between them. From germline, CDR1 is KGHSH and CDR2 LQKENI. The CDR3 here is CASSRGGLNEQFF. The CDR3 DNA reads TGTGCCAGCTCACGTGGAGGGCTCAATGAGCAGTTCTTC.

On this clonotype: A read error may account for a junction end that differs from germline. This rearrangement joins TRBV29-1 to TRBJ2-2, with TRBD2 matching over 7 bases. This CDR3 contains 13 residues. CDR1 is SQVTM and CDR2 is ANQGSEA in the germline V gene. CDR3 region: CSAGFRGAGEQFF. The DNA for the CDR3 is TGCAGCGCTGGGTTTAGAGGGGCGGGGGAGCAGTTTTTT.

This chain uses TRBV19 with TRBJ1-3, with D perhaps matching TRBD1 (5 bases). Trimming shortened V by 7 bases and J by 3 bases, and 13 bases separated the two germline ends. Germline loops: CDR1 LNHDA, CDR2 SQIVND (reference sequence). The CDR3 length is 14 residues. CDR3 region: CASIKDTHGNTIYF. The CDR3 DNA reads as TGTGCCAGTATTAAGGACACCCATGGAAACACCATATATTTT.

In this sample, this clonotype turned up many times. This chain links TRBV9 with TRBJ2-3, with D possibly TRBD1 on 6 matching bases. Trimming cost V 0 bases and J 3 bases, with 14 bases left between them. Germline-derived CDR1 and CDR2 are SGDLS and YYNGEE. This CDR3 is built from 16 residues. CDR3 in DNA: TGTGCCAGCAGCGTAGCTACAGGGAGAGTAACAGATACGCAGTATTTT. Translated, it gives CASSVATGRVTDTQYF.

There are many counts of this clonotype. This chain uses TRBV24-1 with TRBJ2-1, with 7 bases lining up with TRBD1. Per germline, CDR1 KGHDR and CDR2 SFDVKD. The CDR3 is made up of 16 amino acids. V lost 3 bases and J lost 4; bases outside the gene matches: 8. The DNA of the CDR3 is TGTGCCACCAGTGATCCAAACAGGGGAAGGTACAATGAGCAGTTCTTC. Translation: CATSDPNRGRYNEQFF.

This clonotype appeared a few times. At one boundary the junction diverges from the germline segment, which might be a read error. This chain links TRBV7-3 with TRBJ2-1; 7 nucleotides agree with TRBD1. This CDR3 is built from 15 residues. CDR1 is SGHTA and CDR2 is FQGTGA in the germline V gene. The chain's CDR3 is CASSSRQGMGNEQLF. As DNA, the CDR3 is TGTGCCAGCAGCTCGAGACAGGGTATGGGCAATGAGCAGCTCTTC.

Ten or more counts support this clonotype. This rearrangement joins TRBV2 to TRBJ1-4; D call uncertain. With 4 bases removed from V and 8 bases from J, the gap between germline ends came to 14 bases. Germline CDR1 reads SNHLY; CDR2 reads FYNNEI. The CDR3 consists of 14 residues. The CDR3 DNA reads TGTGCCAGCAGTGTTAGTGGGGATAGGGAAAAACTGTTTTTT. It encodes CASSVSGDREKLFF.

Comment on this clonotype: This may be a read error: a much more frequent sequence differs by one nucleotide. The chain employs TRBV6-1 and TRBJ1-3; D call uncertain. Germline V gene sequence: CDR1 MNHNS, CDR2 SASEGT. There are 19 residues in the CDR3. V gave up 2 bases and J gave up 0 bases, with 20 bases separating them. CDR3 nucleotides: TGTGCCAGCAGTGAACGTATTATGCAGAGATTTAGCTCTGGAAACACCATATATTTT. It encodes CASSERIMQRFSSGNTIYF.

This clonotype was picked up many times. This chain uses TRBV7-8 with TRBJ2-7; TRBD2 is a possible D gene (5 bases). Germline CDR1 and CDR2: SGHVS and FQNEAQ. V dropped 2 bases and J dropped 4 bases, with 9 bases sitting between them. There are 13 residues in the CDR3. The CDR3 here is CASSLNGNYEQYF. The CDR3 nucleotides read TGTGCCAGCAGCTTAAACGGGAATTACGAGCAGTACTTC.

At least ten counts were recorded for this clonotype. The chain combines TRBV5-1 with TRBJ1-6, with no clear D. Trimming left V 0 bases short and J 7 bases short, with 11 bases between. Germline assignment: CDR1 SGHRS and CDR2 YFSETQ. The CDR3 is 15 amino acids. For the CDR3, the DNA is TGCGCCAGCAGCTTGGTACAGAGCAGGAATTCACCCCTCCACTTT. Its translation: CASSLVQSRNSPLHF.

The chain uses TRBV29-1 and TRBJ2-3; 13 bases are a match to TRBD2. The CDR3 runs to 14 residues. CDR1 SQVTM and CDR2 ANQGSEA come from the germline V gene. The J segment lost 4 bases and the V segment lost 7 bases, leaving 5 bases of the junction unmatched. CDR3 protein: CSAALAGGADTQYF. CDR3 coding DNA: TGCAGCGCCGCACTAGCGGGAGGGGCAGATACGCAGTATTTT.

On this clonotype: This could be a read error, since a much larger clone is one nucleotide away. The chain uses TRBV6-5 and TRBJ2-7; perhaps TRBD2 as D (6 bases). The CDR3 consists of 13 residues. Trimming cost V 6 bases and J 1 base, with 10 bases left between them. CDR1 is MNHEY and CDR2 is SVGAGI in the germline V gene. This CDR3 is CASRHGGSYEQYF. The CDR3 coding sequence is TGTGCCAGCAGGCACGGGGGATCCTACGAGCAGTACTTC.